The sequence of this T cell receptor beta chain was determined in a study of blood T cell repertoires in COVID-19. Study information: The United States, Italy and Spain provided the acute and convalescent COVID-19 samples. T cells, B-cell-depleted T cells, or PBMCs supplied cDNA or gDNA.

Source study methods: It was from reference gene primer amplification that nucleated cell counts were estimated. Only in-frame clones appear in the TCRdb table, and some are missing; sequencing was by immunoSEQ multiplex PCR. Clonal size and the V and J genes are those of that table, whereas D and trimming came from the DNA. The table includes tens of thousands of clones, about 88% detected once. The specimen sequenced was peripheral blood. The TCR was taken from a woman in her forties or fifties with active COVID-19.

DNA for the CDR3: TGCGCCACCACGACTAGCGGGAGGGTAAATGAGCAGTTCTTC. Translated: CATTTSGRVNEQFF. The chain combines TRBV10-1 with TRBJ2-1; 14 bases are shared with TRBD2. The CDR3 sequence is 14 residues long. Germline lookup yields CDR1 WNHNN and CDR2 SYGVQD (reference sequence). J was trimmed by 7 bases and V by 10 bases; bases with no gene match: 6.